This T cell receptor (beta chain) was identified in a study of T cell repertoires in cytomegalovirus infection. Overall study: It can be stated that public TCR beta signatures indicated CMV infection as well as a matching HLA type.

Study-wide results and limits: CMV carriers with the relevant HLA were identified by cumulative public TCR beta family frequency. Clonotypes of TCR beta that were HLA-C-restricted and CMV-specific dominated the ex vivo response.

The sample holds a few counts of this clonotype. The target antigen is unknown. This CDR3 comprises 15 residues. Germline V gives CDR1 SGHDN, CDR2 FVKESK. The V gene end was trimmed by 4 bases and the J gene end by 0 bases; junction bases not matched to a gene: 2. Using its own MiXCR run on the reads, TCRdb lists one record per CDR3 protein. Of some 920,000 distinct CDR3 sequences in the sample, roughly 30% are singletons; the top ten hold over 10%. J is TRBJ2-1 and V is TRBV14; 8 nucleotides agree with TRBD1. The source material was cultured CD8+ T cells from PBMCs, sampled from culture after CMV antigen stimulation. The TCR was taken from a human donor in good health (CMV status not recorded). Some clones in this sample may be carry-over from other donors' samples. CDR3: CASSPTGASYNEQFF. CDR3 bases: TGTGCCAGCAGCCCGACAGGGGCCTCCTACAATGAGCAGTTCTTC.